This T cell receptor (beta chain) was documented in a study of graft-versus-host responses after intestinal transplantation. Whole-study context: Isolated intestinal, liver-intestinal, or multivisceral transplants were what recipients had.

V lost 8 bases to trimming and J lost 9 bases, with 11 bases between them. Germline CDR1 and CDR2: ENHRY and SYGVKD. CDR3 length equals 11 residues. Produced via immunoSEQ multiplex PCR; TCRdb's table is partial and in-frame only. The data contain under 95,000 clones, around 84% of them seen just once; the ten biggest clones take up 0.65% to 0.85%. Study-level results: Allografts carried high graft-versus-host to host-versus-graft clonal ratios in patients having graft-donor T cell macrochimerism. Recipient marrow contained GvH clones, some of which appeared first in ileum or blood. Early declines in HvG clones that occurred post-transplant were associated with peak circulating GvH clone levels.

Note on this clone: Antigen unknown. This CDR3 is also generated by other DNA sequences in the sample.

Sequencing used unstimulated CD4+ T cells sorted from spleen or lymph node cells, obtained before intestinal transplant. The TCR originated in a human donor who received an intestinal transplant. The rearrangement uses TRBV10-3 and TRBJ2-1; maybe TRBD2 (5 bases). This CDR3 reads CAISGGGEQFF. The CDR3, as DNA: TGTGCCATCTCTGGAGGCGGTGAGCAGTTCTTC.